Below, one T cell receptor (beta chain) is given with its context. The antigen remains undetermined. This sample stems from a study of shared clonotypes between healthy human individuals. Overall study results and limits: The study found lower generation probabilities in non-shared clonotypes than in those shared by all four donors.

V lost 8 bases, J lost 3 bases, and 3 bases stayed unmatched. CDR3 length equals 12 residues. CDR1 and CDR2 (germline): GTSNPN, SVGIG (reference sequence). Sorted-subset replicate PCRs used about 200 ng DNA, 30,000 or so T cell genomes. Here immunoSEQ multiplex PCR was the method, and the copy in TCRdb shows in-frame clones only, minus some. The sample consists of about 600,000 clones, approximately 97% of them appearing once. This receptor was identified in a woman in her 30s in good health. V gene TRBV30 combines with J gene TRBJ2-7; TRBD2 agrees at 11 bases. Sequencing was done on a sample of naive CD4+ T cells sorted from blood. Subset defined: CD45RA+ positively selected. DNA of the CDR3: TGTGCCGGGGGGACTAGCGGCTACGAGCAGTACTTC. Protein: CAGGTSGYEQYF.